Sequencing of this TCR beta chain was carried out in a study of shared clonotypes between healthy human individuals. CD45RA-negative memory and CD45RA+ naive subsets were split from the CD4+ cells. A word on this clone: No antigen is known for it.

The method was immunoSEQ multiplex PCR; TCRdb's version includes in-frame clones alone and lacks a portion of them. Counted here are roughly 2 million clones, approximately 94% occurring once; the ten biggest clones make up roughly 0.13%. This CDR3 has 14 residues. CDR1 is SGHTA and CDR2 is FQGNSA in the germline V gene. V lost 0 bases to trimming and J lost 4 bases, with 9 bases between them. Notes on the study in general: Rarefaction exposed incomplete sorted-subset sequencing despite large depth. The donor pool, a small one, limited the genetic and exposure-history diversity represented. The authors expected sequencing depth to affect clonotype sharing among donors.

This chain uses TRBV7-2 with TRBJ1-2; D is ambiguous. This receptor was identified in a man aged 18 to 30 in good health. The sequenced material came from naive CD4+ T cells sorted from blood. The subset denotes: CD45RA+ positively selected. CDR3 DNA sequence: TGTGCCAGCAGCTTAGCTGAGCAGGTCTATGGCTACACCTTC. As protein: CASSLAEQVYGYTF. The full variable domain, rest sourced from reference TRBV7-2 and TRBJ1-2, is GAGVSQSPSNKVTEKGKDVELRCDPISGHTALYWYRQSLGQGLEFLIYFQGNSAPDKSGLPSDRFSAERTGGSVSTLTIQRTQQEDSAVYLCASSLAEQVYGYTFGSGTRLTVV.